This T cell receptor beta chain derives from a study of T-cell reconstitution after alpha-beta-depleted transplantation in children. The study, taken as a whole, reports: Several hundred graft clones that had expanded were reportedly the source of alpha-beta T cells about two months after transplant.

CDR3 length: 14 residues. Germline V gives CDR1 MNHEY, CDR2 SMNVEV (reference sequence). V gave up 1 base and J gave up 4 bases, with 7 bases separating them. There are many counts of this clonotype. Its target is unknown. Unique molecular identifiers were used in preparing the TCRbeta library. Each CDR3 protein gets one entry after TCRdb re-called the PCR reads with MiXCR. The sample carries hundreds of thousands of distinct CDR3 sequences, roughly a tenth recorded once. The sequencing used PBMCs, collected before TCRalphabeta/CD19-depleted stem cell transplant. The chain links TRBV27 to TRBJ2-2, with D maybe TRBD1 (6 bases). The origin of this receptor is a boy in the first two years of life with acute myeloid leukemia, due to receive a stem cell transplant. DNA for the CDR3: TGTGCCAGCAGTTTATTAGGGGGCACCGGGGAGCTGTTTTTT. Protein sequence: CASSLLGGTGELFF.